This T cell receptor beta chain originates from a study of shared clonotypes between healthy human individuals. General observations from the study: Large depth notwithstanding, sorted-subset sequencing proved incomplete by rarefaction.

Here immunoSEQ multiplex PCR was the method, and the copy in TCRdb shows in-frame clones only, minus some. The sample yields more than 1,200,000 clones, less than 99% seen once. The CDR3 is made up of 15 amino acids. The germline V gene encodes CDR1 SGDLS and CDR2 YYNGEE. V was pared by 0 bases and J by 2 bases, with 12 bases between. To note about this clone: Antigen: not known.

V gene TRBV9 combines with J gene TRBJ2-7; D is possibly TRBD2 (5 bases). The sequencing input was naive CD4+ T cells sorted from blood. Subset: CD45RA+ positively selected. The origin of this receptor is a man aged 30-40 years in good health. The DNA for the CDR3 is TGTGCCAGCAGCGTAGAGGCTAGCCGAGCCTACGAGCAGTACTTC. As protein: CASSVEASRAYEQYF.